The 20 T cell receptor beta chains listed next were all sequenced from one sample in a study of shared clonotypes between healthy human individuals. Method: immunoSEQ multiplex PCR; TCRdb's copy keeps in-frame clones and lacks some. This sample has 2 million to 2.5 million clones, with more than 85% found just once. Sequencing was done on a sample of naive CD4+ T cells from PBMCs. Subset: CD45RA+ positively selected. These receptors all come from a young man in good health. Some clones in this sample may be carry-over from other donors' samples.

This chain connects TRBV30 to TRBJ1-2; TRBD1 matches 8 bases. Germline V CDR1 and CDR2: GTSNPN, SVGIG (reference sequence). The CDR3 is 12 amino acids. The ends lost 3 bases at V and 11 bases at J; junction bases unmatched: 8. CDR3 residues: CAWREDRGGYTF. CDR3 DNA: TGTGCCTGGAGAGAAGACAGGGGTGGGTACACCTTC.

V is TRBV27 and J is TRBJ2-1; TRBD2 matches at 10 bases. Germline V gene sequence: CDR1 MNHEY, CDR2 SMNVEV (reference sequence). V lost 3 bases and J lost 14; bases outside the gene matches: 10. This CDR3 contains 14 residues. The CDR3 reads CASSFRLAGDSKFF. For the CDR3, the DNA is TGTGCCAGCAGTTTTCGGCTAGCGGGAGACTCCAAGTTCTTC.

Worth noting for this clone: This sample also contains other DNA sequences that code for the same CDR3. CDR3 region: CASSLVGDGELFF. DNA of the CDR3: TGTGCCAGCAGCTTAGTGGGGGACGGGGAGCTGTTTTTT. The chain is built from TRBV7-9 and TRBJ2-2; possibly TRBD1 or TRBD2 for D (5 bases each). The V gene's germline CDR1 is SEHNR and CDR2 FQNEAQ (reference sequence). V dropped 1 base and J dropped 7 bases, with 7 bases sitting between them. This CDR3 has 13 residues.

V gene TRBV6-1 combines with J gene TRBJ2-3; weak D call: TRBD2 (6 bases). Trimming took off 4 bases at V and 4 bases at J, with 18 bases between the two ends. Germline V lookup: CDR1 MNHNS, CDR2 SASEGT. The CDR3 is made up of 16 amino acids. The CDR3 nucleotides read TGTGCCAGCAGTGCCTCCCCACGCGGGACTTCAGATACGCAGTATTTT. Its protein product is CASSASPRGTSDTQYF.

The chain links TRBV5-1 to TRBJ2-7; 8 nucleotides match TRBD2. Germline values: CDR1 SGHRS, CDR2 YFSETQ. The ends lost 2 bases at V and 0 bases at J; junction bases unmatched: 7. This CDR3 has 16 residues. The CDR3 DNA is TGCGCCAGCAGCTTTACTAGCGGCCCTTTCTCCTACGAGCAGTACTTC. Translated: CASSFTSGPFSYEQYF.

V is TRBV2 and J is TRBJ2-7, with D possibly called TRBD1 or TRBD2 (6 bases each). The CDR3 extends over 14 amino acids. CDR1 is SNHLY and CDR2 is FYNNEI in the germline V gene. V gave up 7 bases and J gave up 2 bases, with 15 bases separating them. CDR3 residues: CASTSGASTYEQYF. CDR3 nucleotides: TGTGCCAGCACCTCGGGGGCGTCAACCTACGAGCAGTACTTC.

In this sample, this clone turned up once. This chain links TRBV21-1 with TRBJ2-1; no DNA check was done on the table's D call, TRBD2. TRBV21-1 is deemed a pseudogene. CDR3 size: 17 residues. The CDR3 bases are TGTGCCAGCAGCACCCTAAGGCGGGGACTAGCCCTCAATGAGCAGTTCTTC. This codes for CASSTLRRGLALNEQFF.

The chain couples TRBV2 to TRBJ2-1; TRBD2 matches at 7 bases. Per the germline V gene, CDR1 is SNHLY and CDR2 is FYNNEI. There are 14 residues in the CDR3. Trimming cost V 5 bases and J 7 bases; bases outside gene matches: 8. CDR3: CASSTWGGSNEQFF. The DNA of the CDR3 is TGTGCCAGCAGTACTTGGGGAGGGAGTAATGAGCAGTTCTTC.

This clone occurred once. This sample includes further DNA sequences coding for the same CDR3. The rearrangement uses TRBV7-9 and TRBJ2-7; D possibly corresponds to TRBD1 (6 bases). Germline CDR1 is SEHNR and CDR2 is FQNEAQ (reference sequence). The CDR3 is made up of 14 amino acids. Trimming shortened V by 2 bases and J by 2 bases, and 10 bases separated the two germline ends. This chain's CDR3 is CASSLQQGAYEQYF. The CDR3 bases are TGTGCCAGCAGCTTACAACAGGGAGCCTACGAGCAGTACTTC. The full variable domain, in which reference TRBV7-9 and TRBJ2-7 provide the parts outside the CDR3, is DTGVSQNPRHKITKRGQNVTFRCDPISEHNRLYWYRQTLGQGPEFLTYFQNEAQLEKSRLLSDRFSAERPKGSFSTLEIQRTEQGDSAMYLCASSLQQGAYEQYFGPGTRLTVT.

The rearrangement joins TRBV27 to TRBJ1-1; D is undetermined. The germline V gene has CDR1 MNHEY and CDR2 SMNVEV (reference sequence). Trimming stripped 8 bases from V and 10 bases from J, with 20 bases between. The CDR3 is 13 amino acids. CDR3 DNA: TGTGCCAGCGGCACTAGACTTGGGGAAAGAGCTTTCTTT. This sequence encodes CASGTRLGERAFF.

This chain links TRBV5-8 with TRBJ2-2; D unclear. This CDR3 spans 16 amino acids. Germline V gives CDR1 SGHTS, CDR2 YDEGEE. V lost 0 bases and J 0 bases, leaving 9 bases between the germline ends. The CDR3 DNA reads as TGTGCCAGCAGCTTGGTTGGCAGAACGAACACCGGGGAGCTGTTTTTT. Its translation is CASSLVGRTNTGELFF. The full variable domain, its missing parts supplied by reference TRBV5-8 and TRBJ2-2, is EAGVTQSPTHLIKTRGQQATLRCSPISGHTSVYWYQQALGLGLQFLLWYDEGEERNRGNFPPRFSGRQFPNYSSELNVNALELEDSALYLCASSLVGRTNTGELFFGEGSRLTVL.

V usage is TRBV4-2 and J usage is TRBJ1-3; possibly TRBD1 for D (5 bases). The CDR3 totals 15 residues. V was pared by 4 bases and J by 4 bases, with 14 bases between. Germline CDR1 and CDR2: LGHNA and YNFKEQ. In DNA form, the CDR3 reads TGTGCCAGCAGCCCCACCCGGGGGGGAGGAAACACCATATATTTT. It specifies CASSPTRGGGNTIYF.

V is TRBV4-2 and J is TRBJ2-7; either TRBD1 or TRBD2 may fit D (6 bases each). V gave up 0 bases and J gave up 0 bases, with 9 bases separating them. The V gene's germline CDR1 is LGHNA and CDR2 YNFKEQ. The CDR3 contains 15 residues. The CDR3 sequence: CASSQDKGGSYEQYF. The CDR3 bases are TGTGCCAGCAGCCAAGATAAGGGGGGCTCCTACGAGCAGTACTTC.

The chain employs TRBV10-3 and TRBJ1-1, with D tentatively TRBD1 (6 bases). The germline gives CDR1 ENHRY, CDR2 SYGVKD. CDR3 length equals 14 residues. V dropped 3 bases and J dropped 3 bases, with 11 bases sitting between them. The DNA of the CDR3 is TGTGCCATCAGTGATATACAGGGAGACACTGAAGCTTTCTTT. It codes for CAISDIQGDTEAFF.

The chain has TRBV25-1 and TRBJ2-4; a possible D gene is TRBD1 (6 bases). Germline CDR1 MGHDK, CDR2 SYGVNS. The V end lost 3 bases, the J end lost 0 bases, and 12 bases lay between the germline ends. The CDR3 totals 16 residues. DNA for the CDR3: TGTGCCAGCAGTGAGCCTGGGACAAAAGCCAAAAACATTCAGTACTTC. Its protein is CASSEPGTKAKNIQYF.

This chain connects TRBV11-2 to TRBJ2-1; D not resolved. Trimming left V 2 bases short and J 9 bases short, with 11 bases between. This CDR3 contains 13 residues. Per germline, CDR1 SGHAT and CDR2 FQNNGV. The DNA for the CDR3 is TGTGCCAGCAGCTTATTTTTAGTGCGTGAGCAGTTCTTC. It specifies CASSLFLVREQFF. The variable domain in full, with the rest retrieved from reference TRBV11-2 and TRBJ2-1, is EAGVAQSPRYKIIEKRQSVAFWCNPISGHATLYWYQQILGQGPKLLIQFQNNGVVDDSQLPKDRFSAERLKGVDSTLKIQPAKLEDSAVYLCASSLFLVREQFFGPGTRLTVL.

The chain couples TRBV30 to TRBJ1-5; D possibly corresponds to TRBD1 (5 bases). Trimming left V 0 bases short and J 11 bases short, with 20 bases between. The CDR3 runs 15 residues. The germline V gene encodes CDR1 GTSNPN and CDR2 SVGIG (reference sequence). CDR3 DNA: TGTGCCTGGAGTGTACCAGGGAGGGTGGAGCTGTCCCAGCATTTT. It specifies CAWSVPGRVELSQHF.

DNA of the CDR3: TGTGCCAGCAGTTTGGTCCCGAGCACCGGGGAGCTGTTTTTT. Amino acid sequence: CASSLVPSTGELFF. The J gene is TRBJ2-2, the V gene TRBV27; D is unresolved. CDR1 is MNHEY, CDR2 SMNVEV, per germline (reference sequence). V lost 3 bases and J lost 4, with 9 bases in between. This CDR3 spans 14 amino acids.

The V gene is TRBV6-1, the J gene TRBJ2-3; D is undetermined. V was shortened by 3 bases and J by 4 bases, with 11 bases between the two germline ends. Per the germline V gene, CDR1 is MNHNS and CDR2 is SASEGT. The CDR3 has 14 residues. The CDR3 DNA reads as TGTGCCAGCAGTGATAGAGCTCGGGCAGATACGCAGTATTTT. Protein sequence: CASSDRARADTQYF.

J is TRBJ1-4 and V is TRBV6-6; 9 bases are shared with TRBD1. The germline gives CDR1 MNHNY, CDR2 SVGAGI (reference sequence). The CDR3 is made up of 13 amino acids. V trimming: 7 bases; J trimming: 10 bases; junction bases outside the gene matches: 7. The CDR3 protein is CASTYRTGAKLFF. The CDR3 DNA reads as TGTGCCAGCACCTACCGGACAGGGGCAAAACTGTTTTTT.